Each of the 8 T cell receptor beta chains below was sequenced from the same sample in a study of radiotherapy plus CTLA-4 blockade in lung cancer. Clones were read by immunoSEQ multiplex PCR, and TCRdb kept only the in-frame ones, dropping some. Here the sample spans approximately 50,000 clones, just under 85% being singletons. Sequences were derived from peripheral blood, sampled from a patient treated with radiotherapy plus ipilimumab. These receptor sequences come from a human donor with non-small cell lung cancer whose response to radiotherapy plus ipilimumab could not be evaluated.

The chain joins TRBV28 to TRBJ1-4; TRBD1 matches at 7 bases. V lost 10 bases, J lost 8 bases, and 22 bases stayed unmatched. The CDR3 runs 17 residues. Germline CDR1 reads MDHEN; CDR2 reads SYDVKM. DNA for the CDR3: TGTGCCACCAAAGTAGCCTCCACGACAGGGCAGGGGGAAAAACTGTTTTTT. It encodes CATKVASTTGQGEKLFF. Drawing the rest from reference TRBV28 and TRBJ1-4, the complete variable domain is DVKVTQSSRYLVKRTGEKVFLECVQDMDHENMFWYRQDPGLGLRLIYFSYDVKMKEKGDIPEGYSVSREKKERFSLILESASTNQTSMYLCATKVASTTGQGEKLFFGSGTQLSVL.

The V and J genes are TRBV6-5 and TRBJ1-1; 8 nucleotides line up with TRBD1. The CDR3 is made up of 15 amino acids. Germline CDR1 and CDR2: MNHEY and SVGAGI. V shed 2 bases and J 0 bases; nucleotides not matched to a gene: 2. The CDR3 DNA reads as TGTGCCAGCAGTTACAACAGGGGGATGAACACTGAAGCTTTCTTT. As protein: CASSYNRGMNTEAFF.

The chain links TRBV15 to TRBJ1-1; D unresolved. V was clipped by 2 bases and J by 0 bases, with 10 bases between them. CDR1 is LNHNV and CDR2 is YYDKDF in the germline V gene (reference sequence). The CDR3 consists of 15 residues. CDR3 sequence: CATSRTTTLNTEAFF. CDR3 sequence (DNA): TGTGCCACCAGCAGAACAACAACATTGAACACTGAAGCTTTCTTT.

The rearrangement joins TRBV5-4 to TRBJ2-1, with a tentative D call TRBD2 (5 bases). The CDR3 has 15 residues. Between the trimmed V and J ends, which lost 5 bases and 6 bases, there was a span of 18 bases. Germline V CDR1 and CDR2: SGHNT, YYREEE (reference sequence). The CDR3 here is CASRSERSGPNEQFF. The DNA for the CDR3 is TGTGCCAGCAGATCCGAGCGGTCAGGCCCCAATGAGCAGTTCTTC.

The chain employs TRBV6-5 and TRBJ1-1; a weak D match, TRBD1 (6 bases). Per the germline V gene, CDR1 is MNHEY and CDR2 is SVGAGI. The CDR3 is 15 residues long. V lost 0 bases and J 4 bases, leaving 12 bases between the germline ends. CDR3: CASSYSTQGSTEAFF. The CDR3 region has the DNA TGTGCCAGCAGTTACTCGACGCAGGGGTCCACTGAAGCTTTCTTT.

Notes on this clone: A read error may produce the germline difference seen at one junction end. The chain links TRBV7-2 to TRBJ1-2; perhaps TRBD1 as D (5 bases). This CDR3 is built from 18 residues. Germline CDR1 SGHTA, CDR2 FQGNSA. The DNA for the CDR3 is TGTTCCAGCAGCTTAGCGGGGGGAGGGCCAATACCTCCGTATGGCTACACCTTC. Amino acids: CSSSLAGGGPIPPYGYTF.

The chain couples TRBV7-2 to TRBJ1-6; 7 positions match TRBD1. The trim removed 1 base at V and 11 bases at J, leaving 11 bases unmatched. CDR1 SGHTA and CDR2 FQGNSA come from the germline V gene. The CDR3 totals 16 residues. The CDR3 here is CASSLVGQGGRTPLHF. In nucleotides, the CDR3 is TGTGCCAGCAGCTTAGTGGGGCAGGGGGGAAGGACACCCCTCCACTTT.

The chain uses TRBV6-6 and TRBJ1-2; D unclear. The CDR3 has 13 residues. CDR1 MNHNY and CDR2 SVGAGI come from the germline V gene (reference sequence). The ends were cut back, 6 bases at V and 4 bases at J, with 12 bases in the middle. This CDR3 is CASRREAGYGYTF. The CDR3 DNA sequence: TGTGCCAGCAGGAGGGAAGCGGGCTATGGCTACACCTTC.